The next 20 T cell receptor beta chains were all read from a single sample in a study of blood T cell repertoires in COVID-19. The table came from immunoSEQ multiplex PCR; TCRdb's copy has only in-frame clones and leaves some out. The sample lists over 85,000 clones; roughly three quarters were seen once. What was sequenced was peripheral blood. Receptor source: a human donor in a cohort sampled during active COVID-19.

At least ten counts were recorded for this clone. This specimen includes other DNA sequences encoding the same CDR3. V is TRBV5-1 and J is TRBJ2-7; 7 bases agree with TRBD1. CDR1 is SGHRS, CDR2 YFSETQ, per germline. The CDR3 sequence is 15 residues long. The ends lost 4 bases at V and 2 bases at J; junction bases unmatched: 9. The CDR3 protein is CASSPAGQVAYEQYF. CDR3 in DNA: TGCGCCAGCAGCCCCGCAGGACAGGTTGCCTACGAGCAGTACTTC.

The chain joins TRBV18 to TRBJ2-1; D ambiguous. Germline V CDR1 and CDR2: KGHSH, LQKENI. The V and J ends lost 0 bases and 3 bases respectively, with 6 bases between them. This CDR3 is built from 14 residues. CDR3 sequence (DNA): TGTGCCAGCTCACCACCGAGTTTCTACAATGAGCAGTTCTTC. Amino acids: CASSPPSFYNEQFF.

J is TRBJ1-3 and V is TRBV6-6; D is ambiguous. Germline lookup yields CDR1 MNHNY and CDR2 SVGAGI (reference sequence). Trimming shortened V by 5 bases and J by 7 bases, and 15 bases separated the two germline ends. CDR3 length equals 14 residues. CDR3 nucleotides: TGTGCCAGCAGTATCCCCCCGGGAGTGAACACCATATATTTT. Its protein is CASSIPPGVNTIYF.

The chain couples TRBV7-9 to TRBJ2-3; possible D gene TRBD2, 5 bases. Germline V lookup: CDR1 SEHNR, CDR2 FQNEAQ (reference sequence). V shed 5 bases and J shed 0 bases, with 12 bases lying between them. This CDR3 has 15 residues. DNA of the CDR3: TGTGCCAGCAGCCCCAGCGGTACTAGCACAGATACGCAGTATTTT. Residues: CASSPSGTSTDTQYF.

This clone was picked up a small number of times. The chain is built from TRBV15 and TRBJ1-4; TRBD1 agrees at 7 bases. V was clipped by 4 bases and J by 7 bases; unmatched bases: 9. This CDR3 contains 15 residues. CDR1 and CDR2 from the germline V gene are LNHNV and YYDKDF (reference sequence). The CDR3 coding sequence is TGTGCCACCAGCACCCTCGACAGGGTGACTGAAAAACTGTTTTTT. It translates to CATSTLDRVTEKLFF.

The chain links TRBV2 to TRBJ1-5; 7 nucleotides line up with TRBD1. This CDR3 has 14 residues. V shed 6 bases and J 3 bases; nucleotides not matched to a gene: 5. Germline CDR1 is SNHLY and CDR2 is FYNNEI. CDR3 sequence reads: CASSRDSLNQPQHF. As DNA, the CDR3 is TGTGCCAGCAGCCGGGACAGCCTCAATCAGCCCCAGCATTTT.

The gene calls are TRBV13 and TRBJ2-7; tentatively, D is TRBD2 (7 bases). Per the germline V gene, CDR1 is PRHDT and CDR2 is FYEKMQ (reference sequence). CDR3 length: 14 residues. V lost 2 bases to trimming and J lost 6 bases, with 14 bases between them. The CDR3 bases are TGTGCCAGCAGCTTAATCGGGGGAGGGGGCGAGCAGTACTTC. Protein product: CASSLIGGGGEQYF.

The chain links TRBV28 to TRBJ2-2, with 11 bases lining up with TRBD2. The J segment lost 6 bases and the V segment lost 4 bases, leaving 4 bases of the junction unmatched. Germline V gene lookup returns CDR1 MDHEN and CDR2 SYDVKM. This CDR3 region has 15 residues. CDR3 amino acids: CASSSLAGAPGELFF. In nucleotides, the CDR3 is TGTGCCAGCAGTTCACTAGCGGGAGCCCCCGGGGAGCTGTTTTTT.

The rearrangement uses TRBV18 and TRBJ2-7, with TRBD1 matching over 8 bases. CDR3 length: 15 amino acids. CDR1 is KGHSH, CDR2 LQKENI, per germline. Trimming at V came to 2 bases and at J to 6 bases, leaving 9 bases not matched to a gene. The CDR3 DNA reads TGTGCCAGCTCACCAGTCGGGACAGGTTTGTCCGAGCAGTACTTC. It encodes CASSPVGTGLSEQYF.

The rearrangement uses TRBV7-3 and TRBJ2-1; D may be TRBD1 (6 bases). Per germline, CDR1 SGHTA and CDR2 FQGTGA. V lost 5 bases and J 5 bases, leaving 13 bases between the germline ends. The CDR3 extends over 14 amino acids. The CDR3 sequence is CASSGSDSNNEQFF. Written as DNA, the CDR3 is TGTGCCAGCAGCGGTTCGGACAGCAACAATGAGCAGTTCTTC.

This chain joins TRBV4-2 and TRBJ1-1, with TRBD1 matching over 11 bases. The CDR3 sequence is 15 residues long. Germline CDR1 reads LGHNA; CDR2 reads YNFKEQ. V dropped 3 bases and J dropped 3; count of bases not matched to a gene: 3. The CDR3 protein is CASSQGTGGYTEAFF. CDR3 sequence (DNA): TGTGCCAGCAGCCAGGGGACAGGGGGATACACTGAAGCTTTCTTT.

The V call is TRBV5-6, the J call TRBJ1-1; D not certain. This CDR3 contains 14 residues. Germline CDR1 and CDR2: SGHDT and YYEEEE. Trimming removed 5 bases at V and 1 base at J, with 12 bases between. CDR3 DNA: TGTGCCAGCAGTCCATTGGGCACGAACACTGAAGCTTTCTTT. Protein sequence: CASSPLGTNTEAFF. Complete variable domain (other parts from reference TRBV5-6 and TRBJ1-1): DAGVTQSPTHLIKTRGQQVTLRCSPKSGHDTVSWYQQALGQGPQFIFQYYEEEERQRGNFPDRFSGHQFPNYSSELNVNALLLGDSALYLCASSPLGTNTEAFFGQGTRLTVV.

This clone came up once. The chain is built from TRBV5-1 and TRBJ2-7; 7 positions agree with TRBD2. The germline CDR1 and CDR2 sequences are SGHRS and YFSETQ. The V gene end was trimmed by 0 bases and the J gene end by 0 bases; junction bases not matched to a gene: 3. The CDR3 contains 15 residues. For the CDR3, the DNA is TGCGCCAGCAGCTTGGCCGCTAGCGGCTCCTACGAGCAGTACTTC. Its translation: CASSLAASGSYEQYF.

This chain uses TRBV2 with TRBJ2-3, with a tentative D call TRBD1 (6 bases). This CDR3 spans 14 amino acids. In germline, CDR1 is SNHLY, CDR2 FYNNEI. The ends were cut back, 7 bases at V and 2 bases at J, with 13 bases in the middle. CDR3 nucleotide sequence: TGTGCCAGCAAATGGACAGAGTACACAGATACGCAGTATTTT. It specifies CASKWTEYTDTQYF.

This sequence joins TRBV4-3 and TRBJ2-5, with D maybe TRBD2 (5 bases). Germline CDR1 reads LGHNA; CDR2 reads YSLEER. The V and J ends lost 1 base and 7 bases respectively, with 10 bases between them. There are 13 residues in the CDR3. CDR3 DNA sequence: TGCGCCAGCAGCCAAGCGGGGAGTTTGACCCAGTACTTC. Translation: CASSQAGSLTQYF.

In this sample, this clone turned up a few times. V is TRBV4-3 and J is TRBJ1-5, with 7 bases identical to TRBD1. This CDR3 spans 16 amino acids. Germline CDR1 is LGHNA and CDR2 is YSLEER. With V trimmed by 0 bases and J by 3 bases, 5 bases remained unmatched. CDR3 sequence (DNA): TGCGCCAGCAGCCAAGAGTTGGGACAGTTCAATCAGCCCCAGCATTTT. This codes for CASSQELGQFNQPQHF.

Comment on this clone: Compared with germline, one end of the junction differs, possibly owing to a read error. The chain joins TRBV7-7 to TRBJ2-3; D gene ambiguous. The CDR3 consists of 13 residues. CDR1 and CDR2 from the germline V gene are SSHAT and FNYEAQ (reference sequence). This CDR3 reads CASSLIHTDTQYF. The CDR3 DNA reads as TGTGCTAGCAGCCTAATTCACACAGATACGCAGTATTTT.

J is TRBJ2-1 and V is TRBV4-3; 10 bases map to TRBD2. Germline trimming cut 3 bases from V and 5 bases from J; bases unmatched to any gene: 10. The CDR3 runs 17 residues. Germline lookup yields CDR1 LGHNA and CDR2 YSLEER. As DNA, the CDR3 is TGCGCCAGCAGCCAGGAAGCGGGAGGGTTCGAGCACAATGAGCAGTTCTTC. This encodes CASSQEAGGFEHNEQFF.

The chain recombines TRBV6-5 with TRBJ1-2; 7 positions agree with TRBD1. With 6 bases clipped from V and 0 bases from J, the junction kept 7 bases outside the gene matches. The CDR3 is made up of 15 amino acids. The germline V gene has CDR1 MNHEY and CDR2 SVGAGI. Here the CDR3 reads CASRFLGQTNYGYTF. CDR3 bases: TGTGCCAGCAGATTTCTGGGACAGACTAACTATGGCTACACCTTC.

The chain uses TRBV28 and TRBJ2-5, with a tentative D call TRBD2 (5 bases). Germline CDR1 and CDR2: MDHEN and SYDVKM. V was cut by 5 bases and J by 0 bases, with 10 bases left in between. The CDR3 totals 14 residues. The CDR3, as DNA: TGTGCCAGCAGTAGCAGCGGTTACCAAGAGACCCAGTACTTC. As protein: CASSSSGYQETQYF.